This T cell receptor (beta chain) was observed in a study of blood T cell repertoires in COVID-19. Study as a whole: Sites in the United States, Italy and Spain provided acute and convalescent COVID-19 samples. PBMCs, B-cell-depleted T cells, or T cells were the source of the cDNA or gDNA that made up the material.

J lost 0 bases, V lost 1 base, and 8 bases had no gene match. Germline loops: CDR1 SGHVS, CDR2 FQNEAQ. The CDR3 has 18 residues. Per the original methods: Amplification of reference gene primers was used by the study to estimate nucleated cell counts. Profiling relied on immunoSEQ multiplex PCR, and the TCRdb table lists in-frame clones only, not all of them. The V and J calls and clone size are taken from that table; D and trimming were inferred from the DNA. The profile covers more than 45,000 clones, with approximately 86% appearing a single time and over 2.5% taken by the ten largest. This sequence joins TRBV7-8 and TRBJ2-2, with 7 bases lining up with TRBD2. The sample was peripheral blood. The source of this sequence is a woman older than 75 with acute or convalescent COVID-19. The CDR3 protein is CASSLVLAASANTGELFF. The CDR3 DNA is TGTGCCAGCAGCTTAGTTCTAGCGGCTTCCGCGAACACCGGGGAGCTGTTTTTT.